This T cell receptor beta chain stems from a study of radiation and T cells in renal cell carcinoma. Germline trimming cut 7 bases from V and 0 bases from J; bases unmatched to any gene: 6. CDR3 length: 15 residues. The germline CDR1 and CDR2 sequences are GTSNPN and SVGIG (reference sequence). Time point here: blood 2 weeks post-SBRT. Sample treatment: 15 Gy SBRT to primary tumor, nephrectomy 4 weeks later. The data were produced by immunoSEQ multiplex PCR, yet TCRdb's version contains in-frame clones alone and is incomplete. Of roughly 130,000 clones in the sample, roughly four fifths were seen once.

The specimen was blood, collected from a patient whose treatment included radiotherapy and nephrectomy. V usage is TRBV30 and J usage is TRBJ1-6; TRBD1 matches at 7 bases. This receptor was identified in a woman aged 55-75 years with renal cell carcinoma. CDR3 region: CALDRTSSYNSPLHF. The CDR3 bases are TGTGCCTTGGACAGGACTAGCTCCTATAATTCACCCCTCCACTTT.